These 8 T cell receptor beta chains came from one sample sequenced in a study of human versus mouse CDR3 diversity and MHC coevolution. Clones were read by immunoSEQ multiplex PCR, and TCRdb kept only the in-frame ones, dropping some. The sample lists around 77,000 clones, 85% to 95% occurring once. Sequencing was done on a sample of naive CD4+ T cells from blood. Subset in this sample: CD45RO-negative CD62L-positive naive CD4 T cells. Every receptor here comes from a person aged 25 to 69 in good health.

V is TRBV18 and J is TRBJ1-1; TRBD1 might be the D (5 bases). Germline loops: CDR1 KGHSH, CDR2 LQKENI. V shed 2 bases and J shed 10 bases, with 17 bases lying between them. The CDR3 runs 14 residues. This CDR3 reads CASSPTGGPSGAFF. The CDR3 DNA sequence: TGTGCCAGCTCACCAACCGGGGGACCCTCGGGAGCTTTCTTT.

The genes are TRBV30 and TRBJ1-1; D might be TRBD1 (6 bases). The CDR3 is made up of 15 amino acids. Trimming stripped 2 bases from V and 8 bases from J, with 21 bases between. CDR1 and CDR2 (germline): GTSNPN, SVGIG (reference sequence). CDR3 nucleotides: TGTGCCTGGAGTCCGACAGATCGTACAGGGATAGAAGCTTTCTTT. Translating it yields CAWSPTDRTGIEAFF.

The J gene is TRBJ2-5, the V gene TRBV7-6; tentative D call: TRBD2 (5 bases). CDR3 length: 17 amino acids. The V gene lost 1 base and the J gene lost 3 bases, with 18 bases spanning the gap. CDR1 is SGHVS and CDR2 is FNYEAQ in the germline V gene. The chain's CDR3 is CASSLGTVSLSKETQYF. The CDR3 DNA reads TGTGCCAGCAGCTTAGGGACTGTTAGTCTTAGTAAAGAGACCCAGTACTTC.

This sequence joins TRBV2 and TRBJ2-5; weak D call: TRBD1 (5 bases). The CDR3 loop spans 12 amino acids. V lost 0 bases to trimming and J lost 9 bases, with 8 bases between them. The germline V gene has CDR1 SNHLY and CDR2 FYNNEI. As DNA, the CDR3 is TGTGCCAGCAGTGAAGCGGTGGGGCCCCAGTACTTC. Its translation: CASSEAVGPQYF.

The chain is built from TRBV5-1 and TRBJ2-5, with D hard to call. The germline V gene encodes CDR1 SGHRS and CDR2 YFSETQ. The CDR3 length is 13 residues. The germline V and J ends were trimmed by 7 bases and 1 base, with 11 bases remaining between them. The CDR3 DNA reads TGCGCCAGCTTTACTTTTTCCCAAGAGACCCAGTACTTC. Translated: CASFTFSQETQYF.

The chain carries TRBV7-9 and TRBJ2-3; 8 positions match TRBD2. Germline CDR1 is SEHNR and CDR2 is FQNEAQ (reference sequence). This CDR3 has 15 amino acids. After removal of 8 bases from V and 6 bases from J, the junction contained 13 bases not matched to a gene. Here the CDR3 reads CASRPAGGPQDTQYF. The CDR3 DNA sequence: TGTGCCAGCCGGCCGGCGGGGGGACCGCAGGATACGCAGTATTTT.

The genes are TRBV6-1 and TRBJ2-4; tentatively, D is TRBD1 (6 bases). The CDR3 contains 15 residues. CDR1 and CDR2 (germline): MNHNS, SASEGT. V was shortened by 2 bases and J by 6 bases, with 14 bases between the two germline ends. CDR3 sequence (DNA): TGTGCCAGCAGTGAACCGCCCCGCAGGGGAAACATTCAGTACTTC. Translating it yields CASSEPPRRGNIQYF.

The J gene is TRBJ1-5, the V gene TRBV19, with D possibly matching TRBD1 (5 bases). Germline V gene data show CDR1 as LNHDA and CDR2 as SQIVND (reference sequence). The CDR3 is made up of 16 amino acids. V was trimmed by 3 bases and J by 2 bases, leaving 14 bases between them. The DNA for the CDR3 is TGTGCCAGTAGTATCCCGGACACGAGTGGCAATCAGCCCCAGCATTTT. Its protein product is CASSIPDTSGNQPQHF. Full variable domain (missing parts from reference TRBV19 and TRBJ1-5): DGGITQSPKYLFRKEGQNVTLSCEQNLNHDAMYWYRQDPGQGLRLIYYSQIVNDFQKGDIAEGYSVSREKKESFPLTVTSAQKNPTAFYLCASSIPDTSGNQPQHFGDGTRLSIL.